This T cell receptor beta chain was recovered during a study of control samples from healthy donors and cancer patients. Assay used: immunoSEQ multiplex PCR; TCRdb lists only in-frame clones, some missing. The table has around 120,000 clones, around 93% seen once. The sample was PBMCs. This TCR came from a man between 45 and 60 years old with head and neck cancer.

CDR3 residues: CASSDVTLRDYTF. In DNA form, the CDR3 reads TGTGCCAGCAGTGACGTGACCCTGCGGGACTACACCTTC. This chain links TRBV6-1 with TRBJ1-2; D call uncertain. The V gene lost 3 bases and the J gene lost 10 bases, with 15 bases spanning the gap. The CDR3 extends over 13 amino acids. Per germline, CDR1 MNHNS and CDR2 SASEGT.